These 24 T cell receptor beta chains were sequenced from one sample in a study of T cells in Graves' hyperthyroidism and ophthalmopathy. Amplification targeted TCR beta CDR3 regions from RNA transcripts. HTBI primers were used for first-round RT-PCR of the TCR CDR3. TCRdb reanalysed the multiplex PCR reads using MiXCR and keeps one entry per CDR3 protein. The repertoire consists of some 740,000 distinct CDR3 sequences, with 11% to 15% occurring once and the leading ten covering roughly 10%. Sequencing was carried out using blood. These receptors originate from a woman under 30 with Graves' hyperthyroidism.

This clonotype showed up many times. The chain is built from TRBV2 and TRBJ2-1; D possibly corresponds to TRBD1 (6 bases). Trimming took off 4 bases at V and 6 bases at J, with 16 bases between the two ends. Germline V gives CDR1 SNHLY, CDR2 FYNNEI. The CDR3 loop spans 15 amino acids. The chain's CDR3 is CASSGTGMSGNEQFF. Here the CDR3 DNA reads TGTGCCAGCAGTGGCACAGGGATGAGTGGCAATGAGCAGTTCTTC. The full variable domain, in which reference TRBV2 and TRBJ2-1 provide the parts outside the CDR3, is EPEVTQTPSHQVTQMGQEVILRCVPISNHLYFYWYRQILGQKVEFLVSFYNNEISEKSEIFDDQFSVERPDGSNFTLKIRSTKLEDSAMYFCASSGTGMSGNEQFFGPGTRLTVL.

This clonotype was counted at least ten times. J is TRBJ2-7 and V is TRBV9; TRBD2 agrees at 8 bases. Germline V gene lookup returns CDR1 SGDLS and CDR2 YYNGEE. Trimming took 0 bases from V and 2 from J; bases not matched to a gene: 1. This CDR3 spans 14 amino acids. CDR3 sequence: CASSVGGLAYEQYF. The DNA of the CDR3 is TGTGCCAGCAGCGTAGGGGGACTAGCCTACGAGCAGTACTTC.

This clonotype was counted many times. The CDR3 DNA reads TGTGCCAGCAGTGAAGGGCCCGGGACAGATACGCAGTATTTT. Amino acid sequence: CASSEGPGTDTQYF. This chain connects TRBV6-1 to TRBJ2-3; D ambiguous. The CDR3 is 14 residues long. Looked up from germline, CDR1 is MNHNS and CDR2 is SASEGT. Trimming left V 1 base short and J 3 bases short, with 8 bases between.

This clonotype showed up many times. The chain combines TRBV12-3 or TRBV12-4 with TRBJ2-3; D is possibly TRBD2 (5 bases). V was shortened by 6 bases and J by 2 bases, with 12 bases between the two germline ends. The length of the CDR3 is 14 residues. The CDR3 reads CASSYTGITDTQYF. In DNA form, the CDR3 reads TGTGCCAGCAGCTATACGGGGATCACAGATACGCAGTATTTT.

Many counts were recorded for this clonotype. V and J are TRBV7-2 and TRBJ2-1; D gene unclear. There are 15 residues in the CDR3. V lost 4 bases, J lost 0 bases, and 10 bases lay in between. CDR1 is SGHTA and CDR2 is FQGNSA in the germline V gene. CDR3 sequence reads: CASSSDARSYNEQFF. As DNA, the CDR3 is TGTGCCAGCAGCTCCGACGCCCGCTCCTACAATGAGCAGTTCTTC.

The chain couples TRBV13 to TRBJ2-7; possibly TRBD1 or TRBD2 for D (5 bases each). The CDR3 is 13 amino acids. V lost 5 bases and J lost 7, with 15 bases in between. CDR1 is PRHDT and CDR2 is FYEKMQ in the germline V gene (reference sequence). The CDR3 bases are TGTGCCAGCAGCACACGGGACCAGCGGGAGCAGTACTTC. It is translated as CASSTRDQREQYF.

The rearrangement uses TRBV13 and TRBJ2-1; TRBD2 matches at 13 bases. With 3 bases clipped from V and 10 bases from J, the junction kept 9 bases outside the gene matches. The germline gives CDR1 PRHDT, CDR2 FYEKMQ (reference sequence). CDR3 length equals 16 residues. CDR3 protein: CASSLEGGLAGVEQFF. The CDR3 coding sequence is TGTGCCAGCAGCTTGGAAGGTGGACTAGCGGGAGTAGAGCAGTTCTTC.

The rearrangement joins TRBV30 to TRBJ1-2; D possibly corresponds to TRBD1 (5 bases). Trimming took off 5 bases at V and 4 bases at J, with 11 bases between the two ends. This CDR3 has 12 amino acids. Germline V CDR1 and CDR2: GTSNPN, SVGIG (reference sequence). The CDR3 protein is CAWRRVGYGYTF. The CDR3 bases are TGTGCCTGGCGCAGGGTAGGCTATGGCTACACCTTC.

In this sample, this clonotype turned up many times. The chain is built from TRBV20-1 and TRBJ2-3, with TRBD2 identical over 8 bases. This CDR3 is built from 13 residues. Trimming removed 3 bases from V and 4 bases from J; junction bases left unmatched: 3. In germline, CDR1 is DFQATT, CDR2 SNEGSKA (reference sequence). The CDR3 DNA reads TGCAGTGCTAGCGGGAGGGCCGCAGATACGCAGTATTTT. As protein: CSASGRAADTQYF.

This clonotype was seen a few times. The rearrangement uses TRBV5-5 and TRBJ2-1; 8 nucleotides match TRBD2. Germline V gene lookup returns CDR1 SGHKS and CDR2 YYEKEE (reference sequence). The CDR3 is 19 residues long. V trimming: 1 base; J trimming: 7 bases; junction bases outside the gene matches: 19. CDR3 region: CASSLYGGRTSQTRNEQFF. The DNA of the CDR3 is TGTGCCAGCAGCTTGTACGGGGGTCGGACTAGCCAGACGAGGAATGAGCAGTTCTTC.

This clonotype was detected many times. V and J are TRBV7-2 and TRBJ2-2; 8 bases match TRBD2. CDR1 is SGHTA, CDR2 FQGNSA, per germline. Unmatched junction bases numbered 8, after V lost 0 bases and J lost 5 bases. CDR3 size: 17 residues. For the CDR3, the DNA is TGTGCCAGCAGCTTAGCGCTGCGACTAGCGCCTACCGGGGAGCTGTTTTTT. This gives the protein CASSLALRLAPTGELFF.

This clonotype was seen more than once but under ten times. The CDR3 loop reads CASSQDLVGSYEQYF. Here the CDR3 DNA reads TGTGCCAGCAGCCAAGATCTCGTTGGGTCCTACGAGCAGTACTTC. The V gene is TRBV4-2, the J gene TRBJ2-7; D is unclear. The CDR3 totals 15 residues. V lost 0 bases and J lost 1, with 10 bases in between. Per germline, CDR1 LGHNA and CDR2 YNFKEQ.

This clonotype was counted many times. The chain carries TRBV7-2 and TRBJ2-1; TRBD2 is a possible D gene (5 bases). The CDR3 is made up of 15 amino acids. CDR1 and CDR2 (germline): SGHTA, FQGNSA. Trimming cost V 3 bases and J 6 bases, with 15 bases left between them. The CDR3 DNA reads TGTGCCAGCAGCTTTCTTGACTACCTAGCCAATGAGCAGTTCTTC. Amino acid sequence: CASSFLDYLANEQFF. Filled out from reference TRBV7-2 and TRBJ2-1, the complete variable domain reads GAGVSQSPSNKVTEKGKDVELRCDPISGHTALYWYRQSLGQGLEFLIYFQGNSAPDKSGLPSDRFSAERTGGSVSTLTIQRTQQEDSAVYLCASSFLDYLANEQFFGPGTRLTVL.

This clonotype showed up many times. This sequence joins TRBV7-2 and TRBJ2-7; D is ambiguous. This CDR3 has 13 residues. The germline gives CDR1 SGHTA, CDR2 FQGNSA. Trimming pared 7 bases from V and 7 bases from J, leaving 17 bases between. The CDR3 DNA follows: TGTGCCAGCACCTCCCCCCTTTCGCGGGAGCAGTACTTC. It specifies CASTSPLSREQYF.

In this sample, this clonotype turned up a few times. The chain combines TRBV9 with TRBJ2-7; 10 bases fit TRBD1. The germline gives CDR1 SGDLS, CDR2 YYNGEE. There are 16 residues in the CDR3. V lost 3 bases and J lost 6; bases outside the gene matches: 12. CDR3 amino acids: CASSATPGQGRREQYF. CDR3 DNA sequence: TGTGCCAGCAGCGCTACCCCGGGACAGGGGAGGCGCGAGCAGTACTTC.

This clonotype was seen at least ten times. The rearrangement links TRBV4-1 to TRBJ2-7; D may be TRBD1 (6 bases). The germline V gene encodes CDR1 MGHRA and CDR2 YSYEKL. With 4 bases removed from V and 3 bases from J, the gap between germline ends came to 19 bases. The CDR3 totals 16 residues. CDR3 nucleotide sequence: TGCGCCAGCAGCCTACGCCTAGGGCAGGACAGCTACGAGCAGTACTTC. Translation gives CASSLRLGQDSYEQYF.

The table lists this clonotype with many counts. The J gene is TRBJ2-7, the V gene TRBV20-1, with D unclear. Germline-derived CDR1 and CDR2 are DFQATT and SNEGSKA (reference sequence). V dropped 0 bases and J dropped 3 bases, with 18 bases sitting between them. The length of the CDR3 is 16 residues. CDR3 coding DNA: TGCAGTGCTAGAGATGGGCTCGCTAGAGCCTACTACGAGCAGTACTTC. As protein: CSARDGLARAYYEQYF.

This clonotype was counted many times. This chain uses TRBV7-9 with TRBJ2-1; no clear D gene. Trimming removed 5 bases from V and 4 bases from J, with 12 bases in between. The CDR3 covers 14 residues. Germline V gene data show CDR1 as SEHNR and CDR2 as FQNEAQ (reference sequence). The CDR3 is CASSHSDGYNEQFF. The CDR3 coding sequence is TGTGCCAGCAGCCACTCGGACGGATACAATGAGCAGTTCTTC.

This chain connects TRBV4-1 to TRBJ2-7, with D hard to call. Trimming left V 5 bases short and J 0 bases short, with 14 bases between. Germline values: CDR1 MGHRA, CDR2 YSYEKL. The CDR3 length is 15 residues. CDR3 sequence (DNA): TGCGCCAGCAGCTCAGAGAGATTCGGCTCCTACGAGCAGTACTTC. Its translation: CASSSERFGSYEQYF.

This clonotype was detected ten times or more. V usage is TRBV5-1 and J usage is TRBJ2-7, with TRBD1 identical over 11 bases. Germline V gives CDR1 SGHRS, CDR2 YFSETQ. CDR3 size: 13 residues. The J segment lost 7 bases and the V segment lost 5 bases, leaving 5 bases of the junction unmatched. The CDR3 DNA is TGCGCCAGCAGGGGACAGGGGGACAGGGAGCAGTACTTC. Translation gives CASRGQGDREQYF.

This clonotype turned up a few times. This chain joins TRBV29-1 and TRBJ1-1; tentatively, D is TRBD1 (5 bases). The germline V and J ends were trimmed by 6 bases and 8 bases, with 10 bases remaining between them. The CDR3 extends over 10 amino acids. Per the germline V gene, CDR1 is SQVTM and CDR2 is ANQGSEA. The CDR3 loop reads CSVLGVEAFF. CDR3 DNA sequence: TGCAGCGTCCTAGGGGTAGAAGCTTTCTTT.

The chain recombines TRBV3-1 with TRBJ2-3, with D possibly TRBD2 on 5 matching bases. The CDR3 extends over 15 amino acids. The V and J ends lost 0 bases and 4 bases respectively, with 11 bases between them. Germline loops: CDR1 LGHDT, CDR2 YNNKEL (reference sequence). The CDR3 bases are TGTGCCAGCAGCCAAGAAAGCGGTCCCCCAGATACGCAGTATTTT. Its protein product is CASSQESGPPDTQYF.

This clonotype is a singleton in its sample. With a much larger clone just one base away, this may be a read error. V and J are TRBV20-1 and TRBJ2-5; possible D gene TRBD1, 6 bases. V was shortened by 0 bases and J by 11 bases, with 22 bases between the two germline ends. This CDR3 contains 15 residues. The V gene's germline CDR1 is DFQATT and CDR2 SNEGSKA (reference sequence). The CDR3 DNA follows: TGCAGTGCTAGAGATTCGATCGGCTCAAAGAGGGGGCAGTACTTC. As protein: CSARDSIGSKRGQYF.

There are many counts of this clonotype. The chain uses TRBV6-1 and TRBJ1-1, with D tentatively TRBD1 (6 bases). Per germline, CDR1 MNHNS and CDR2 SASEGT. V was pared by 7 bases and J by 4 bases, with 10 bases between. The CDR3 length is 12 residues. CDR3 region: CASKGGGTEAFF. CDR3 nucleotide sequence: TGTGCCAGCAAAGGAGGGGGCACTGAAGCTTTCTTT.